Listed below are T cell receptor beta chains from one sample, sequenced in a study of lymphopenia after photon versus proton radiotherapy. Libraries were prepared by immunoSEQ multiplex PCR; TCRdb keeps only in-frame clonotypes and omits some of them. The table has around 160,000 clones, roughly nine tenths seen once; the top ten hold about 4.3%. Here the sequenced sample was peripheral blood, taken from a patient treated with photon-based radiotherapy. The receptors here all came from a man in his forties or fifties with gastric cancer. Both conserved end residues are part of each CDR3. D genes are given only for firm matches. The listing skips clone size in some rows; elsewhere it reads once, few, many or a size class.

D	V	size	J	CDR3	DNA
.	TRBV27	.	TRBJ2-1	CASSSHAVRGSFF	TGTGCCAGCAGTTCCCATGCGGTGAGGGGTTCCTTCTTC
TRBD2	TRBV5-1	.	TRBJ2-1	CASSLAGNNEQFF	TGCGCCAGCAGCCTAGCGGGAAACAATGAGCAGTTCTTC
.	TRBV11-2	.	TRBJ2-3	CASSLDYSTDTQYF	TGTGCCAGCAGCTTAGATTACAGCACAGATACGCAGTATTTT
.	TRBV7-8	.	TRBJ1-4	CASSWTATNEKLFF	TGTGCCAGCAGCTGGACAGCTACTAATGAAAAACTGTTTTTT
TRBD2	TRBV6-1	.	TRBJ2-7	CASSELERGYEQYF	TGTGCCAGCAGTGAGTTAGAGCGGGGCTACGAGCAGTACTTC
.	TRBV30	.	TRBJ1-2	CAWRRRASNYGYTF	TGTGCCTGGAGGCGTAGGGCCTCTAACTATGGCTACACCTTC
TRBD1	TRBV28	.	TRBJ1-2	CASRNRGPSYGYTF	TGTGCCAGCAGAAACAGGGGGCCAAGCTATGGCTACACCTTC
.	TRBV9	.	TRBJ1-4	CASSGGNRGEKLFF	TGTGCCAGCAGCGGAGGGAATAGGGGTGAAAAACTGTTTTTT
.	TRBV7-2	once	TRBJ1-4	CASSLQGTNEKLFF	TGTGCCAGCAGCTTACAGGGAACTAATGAAAAACTGTTTTTT
TRBD1	TRBV13	.	TRBJ1-2	CASSLGTGGYGYTF	TGTGCCAGCAGCTTAGGGACAGGGGGCTATGGCTACACCTTC
.	TRBV7-6	.	TRBJ2-5	CASSLGGKETQYF	TGTGCCAGCAGCTTAGGAGGGAAAGAGACCCAGTACTTC
TRBD1	TRBV27	.	TRBJ1-1	CASSPGGWNTEAFF	TGTGCCAGCAGCCCAGGGGGGTGGAACACTGAAGCTTTCTTT
.	TRBV5-1	few	TRBJ1-3	CASSSQGLGNTIYF	TGCGCCAGCAGCTCGCAGGGACTTGGAAACACCATATATTTT
.	TRBV7-3	.	TRBJ2-1	CASSLIVGIGEQFF	TGTGCCAGCAGCTTAATAGTCGGGATCGGTGAGCAGTTCTTC
.	TRBV14	.	TRBJ2-1	CASSQASVRRYNEQFF	TGTGCCAGCAGCCAAGCTAGCGTCCGTAGGTACAATGAGCAGTTCTTC
TRBD1	TRBV19	.	TRBJ1-1	CASSPGQHMNTEAFF	TGTGCCAGTAGTCCGGGACAGCACATGAACACTGAAGCTTTCTTT
.	TRBV7-3	.	TRBJ2-2	CASSNRDGLSGELFF	TGTGCCAGCAGCAACCGGGACGGCCTCTCCGGGGAGCTGTTTTTT
TRBD2	TRBV7-8	.	TRBJ2-1	CASSLVAGGFNEQFF	TGTGCCAGCAGCTTAGTGGCGGGAGGCTTCAATGAGCAGTTCTTC
.	TRBV27	once	TRBJ1-5	CASSLMTDQPQHF	TGTGCCAGCAGTTTGATGACAGATCAGCCCCAGCATTTT
.	TRBV29-1	.	TRBJ2-5	CSLDRAGDQETQYF	TGCAGCCTCGACAGGGCGGGAGACCAAGAGACCCAGTACTTC
.	TRBV28	few	TRBJ1-2	CASSPDGLYGYTF	TGTGCCAGCAGTCCGGACGGCCTCTATGGCTACACCTTC
.	TRBV28	.	TRBJ2-6	CASSPELGSASGANVLTF	TGTGCCAGCAGTCCCGAGCTCGGGTCTGCCTCTGGGGCCAACGTCCTGACTTTC
.	TRBV5-1	.	TRBJ2-4	CASSLDTPGAKNIQYF	TGCGCCAGCAGCTTGGACACCCCTGGAGCCAAAAACATTCAGTACTTC
TRBD2	TRBV4-2	.	TRBJ2-7	CASSQDHLSSGRVTYEQYF	TGTGCCAGCAGCCAAGATCACCTCTCTAGCGGGAGGGTTACCTACGAGCAGTACTTC
.	TRBV2	.	TRBJ1-1	CASSEFGGREAFF	TGTGCCAGCAGTGAATTCGGGGGGCGCGAAGCTTTCTTT
.	TRBV30	.	TRBJ2-1	CAWSEDSYNEQFF	TGTGCCTGGAGCGAGGACTCCTACAATGAGCAGTTCTTC
.	TRBV2	.	TRBJ2-5	CASSEQGVQETQYF	TGTGCCAGCAGTGAGCAGGGTGTTCAAGAGACCCAGTACTTC
TRBD2	TRBV19	.	TRBJ2-1	CASSIVASGNNEQFF	TGTGCCAGTAGTATAGTGGCTAGCGGCAACAATGAGCAGTTCTTC
.	TRBV27	.	TRBJ1-2	CASSSETNYGYTF	TGTGCCAGCAGTTCCGAGACTAACTATGGCTACACCTTC
TRBD2	TRBV6-4	.	TRBJ2-1	CASSEQTSETNEQFF	TGTGCCAGCAGTGAACAGACTAGCGAGACCAATGAGCAGTTCTTC
TRBD2	TRBV5-8	.	TRBJ2-5	CASAEVAGGYQETQYF	TGTGCCAGCGCAGAGGTAGCGGGAGGATACCAAGAGACCCAGTACTTC
TRBD2	TRBV7-6	.	TRBJ2-1	CASSLTGTSGDNEQFF	TGTGCCAGCAGCCTTACAGGGACTAGCGGGGACAATGAGCAGTTCTTC
.	TRBV28	.	TRBJ2-1	CASREGGYNEQFF	TGTGCCAGCAGGGAAGGAGGCTACAATGAGCAGTTCTTC
TRBD1	TRBV27	.	TRBJ2-7	CASSPRARQGYSYEQYF	TGTGCCAGCAGCCCCAGGGCCCGACAGGGATACTCCTACGAGCAGTACTTC
TRBD2	TRBV5-6	.	TRBJ2-7	CASSSRDYYEQYF	TGTGCCAGCAGTTCCCGGGACTACTACGAGCAGTACTTC
.	TRBV28	.	TRBJ2-1	CASSTTGLASDRNEQFF	TGTGCCAGCAGTACCACAGGGCTGGCTAGCGACCGCAATGAGCAGTTCTTC
.	TRBV21-1	.	TRBJ1-2	CASSTRDREAWDYGYTF	TGTGCCAGCAGCACCCGGGACAGGGAGGCCTGGGACTATGGCTACACCTTC
TRBD1	TRBV6-5	.	TRBJ2-7	CASSYSSGGSYEQYF	TGTGCCAGCAGTTACTCGTCAGGGGGCTCCTACGAGCAGTACTTC
.	TRBV7-2	.	TRBJ1-1	CASSFRGQRNTEAFF	TGTGCCAGCAGCTTCCGGGGACAACGGAACACTGAAGCTTTCTTT
TRBD1	TRBV5-6	once	TRBJ2-7	CASTYGQGYEQYF	TGTGCCAGCACCTACGGACAGGGGTACGAGCAGTACTTC
.	TRBV19	few	TRBJ1-5	CASSRQKNQPQHF	TGTGCCAGTAGTAGACAGAAAAATCAGCCCCAGCATTTT
TRBD2	TRBV6-6	.	TRBJ2-7	CASRPLSGMQYF	TGTGCCAGCAGACCCCTTAGCGGGATGCAGTACTTC
.	TRBV5-1	once	TRBJ2-2	CASSFGAKAGELFF	TGCGCCAGCAGCTTCGGGGCCAAGGCCGGGGAGCTGTTTTTT
.	TRBV5-1	.	TRBJ1-2	CASSPGQGILYGYTF	TGCGCCAGCAGCCCGGGGCAGGGGATACTATATGGCTACACCTTC
.	TRBV14	.	TRBJ1-1	CASSQEWEGGRKNTEAFF	TGTGCCAGCAGCCAAGAATGGGAGGGGGGCAGAAAGAACACTGAAGCTTTCTTT
TRBD2	TRBV7-8	.	TRBJ2-3	CASSVIAGGPTDTQYF	TGTGCCAGCAGCGTCATAGCGGGAGGGCCAACAGATACGCAGTATTTT